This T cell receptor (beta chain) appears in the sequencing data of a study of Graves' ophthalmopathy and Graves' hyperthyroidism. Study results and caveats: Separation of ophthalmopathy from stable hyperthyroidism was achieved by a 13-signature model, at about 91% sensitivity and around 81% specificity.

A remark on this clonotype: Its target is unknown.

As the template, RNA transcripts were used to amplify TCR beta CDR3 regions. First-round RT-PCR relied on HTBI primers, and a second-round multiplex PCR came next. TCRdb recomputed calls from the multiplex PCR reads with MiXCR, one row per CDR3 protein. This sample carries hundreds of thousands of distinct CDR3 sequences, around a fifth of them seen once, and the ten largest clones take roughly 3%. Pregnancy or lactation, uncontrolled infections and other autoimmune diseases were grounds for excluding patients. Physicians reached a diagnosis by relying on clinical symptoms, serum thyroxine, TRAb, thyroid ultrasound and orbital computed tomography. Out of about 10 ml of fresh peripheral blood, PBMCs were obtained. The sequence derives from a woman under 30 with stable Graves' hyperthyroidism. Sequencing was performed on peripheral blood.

This CDR3 reads CASSLKGGLSSDEAFF. DNA of the CDR3: TGTGCCAGCAGTTTAAAAGGGGGTTTGAGTAGCGATGAAGCTTTCTTT. The chain is built from TRBV12-3 or TRBV12-4 and TRBJ1-1; D perhaps matches TRBD1 (6 bases). This CDR3 has 16 amino acids. Trimming shortened V by 2 bases and J by 7 bases, and 20 bases separated the two germline ends.